This T cell receptor beta chain derives from a study of blood T cell repertoires in COVID-19. Across the whole study: COVID-19 samples, acute and convalescent, were from the United States, Italy and Spain. PBMCs, B-cell-depleted T cells, or T cells provided the cDNA or gDNA that made up the material.

Only in-frame clones appear in the TCRdb table, and some are missing; sequencing was by immunoSEQ multiplex PCR. Found here are around 100,000 clones, 88% of them singletons; the top ten hold approximately 5.3%. Germline V lookup: CDR1 SEHNR, CDR2 FQNEAQ (reference sequence). V lost 4 bases to trimming and J lost 3 bases; unmatched junction nucleotides: 1. This CDR3 is built from 13 residues. The clonotype was recovered from a human donor in a cohort sampled during active COVID-19. The genes are TRBV7-9 and TRBJ2-7; TRBD1 agrees at 9 bases. Sequenced material: peripheral blood. The CDR3 DNA follows: TGTGCCAGCAGCTGGGGACAGGGCTACGAGCAGTACTTC. Its protein product is CASSWGQGYEQYF.